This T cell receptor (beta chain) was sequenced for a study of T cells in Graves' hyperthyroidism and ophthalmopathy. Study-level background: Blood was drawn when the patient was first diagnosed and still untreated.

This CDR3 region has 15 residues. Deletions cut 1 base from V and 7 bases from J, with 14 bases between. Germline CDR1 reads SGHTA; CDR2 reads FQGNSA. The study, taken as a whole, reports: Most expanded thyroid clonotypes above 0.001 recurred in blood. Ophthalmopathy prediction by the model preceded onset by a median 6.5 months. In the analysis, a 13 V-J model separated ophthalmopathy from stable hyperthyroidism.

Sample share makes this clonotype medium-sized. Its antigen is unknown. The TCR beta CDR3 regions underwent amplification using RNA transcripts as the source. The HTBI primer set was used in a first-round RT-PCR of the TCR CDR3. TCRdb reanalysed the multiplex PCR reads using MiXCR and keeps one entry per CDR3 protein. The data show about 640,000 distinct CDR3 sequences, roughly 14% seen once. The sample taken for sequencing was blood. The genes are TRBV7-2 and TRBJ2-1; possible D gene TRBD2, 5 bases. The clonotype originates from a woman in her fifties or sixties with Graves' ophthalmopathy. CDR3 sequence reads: CASSLVRLAVNEQFF. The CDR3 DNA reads TGTGCCAGCAGCTTAGTTAGGCTAGCAGTGAATGAGCAGTTCTTC.